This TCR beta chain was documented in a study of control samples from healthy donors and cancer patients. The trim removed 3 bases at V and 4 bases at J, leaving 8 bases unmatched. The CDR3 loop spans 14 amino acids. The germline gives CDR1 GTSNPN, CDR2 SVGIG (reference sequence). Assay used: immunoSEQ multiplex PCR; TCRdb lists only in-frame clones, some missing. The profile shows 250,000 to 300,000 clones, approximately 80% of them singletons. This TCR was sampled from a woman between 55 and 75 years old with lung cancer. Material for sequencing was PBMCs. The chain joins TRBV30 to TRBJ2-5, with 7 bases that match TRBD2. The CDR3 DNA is TGTGCCTGGAGAAAAGTAGCGGGTGGAGAGACCCAGTACTTC. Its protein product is CAWRKVAGGETQYF.